This passage covers 10 T cell receptor beta chains from one sample sequenced in a study of blood T cell repertoires in COVID-19. Clones were sequenced by immunoSEQ multiplex PCR, and TCRdb holds only the in-frame ones, with some missing. Here the sample spans 150,000 to 200,000 clones, around 85% being singletons. The sample comprised peripheral blood. The receptor source for this set is a man in his 60s with acute or convalescent COVID-19.

This sequence joins TRBV5-1 and TRBJ2-2; D unresolved. Deletions cut 0 bases from V and 7 bases from J, with 4 bases between. CDR3 length equals 12 residues. The germline V gene has CDR1 SGHRS and CDR2 YFSETQ. The CDR3 DNA reads TGCGCCAGCAGCTTGGATAGCGGGGAGCTGTTTTTT. Protein sequence: CASSLDSGELFF.

This clone was seen more than once but under ten times. This sequence joins TRBV15 and TRBJ2-6, with no clear D. The CDR3 totals 15 residues. Trimming cost V 1 base and J 1 base, with 5 bases left between them. Germline CDR1 LNHNV, CDR2 YYDKDF (reference sequence). The DNA for the CDR3 is TGTGCCACCAGCAGAGCACGGTCTGGGGCCAACGTCCTGACTTTC. Its protein is CATSRARSGANVLTF. Full variable domain (remainder filled in from reference TRBV15 and TRBJ2-6): DAMVIQNPRYQVTQFGKPVTLSCSQTLNHNVMYWYQQKSSQAPKLLFHYYDKDFNNEADTPDNFQSRRPNTSFCFLDIRSPGLGDTAMYLCATSRARSGANVLTFGAGSRLTVL.

This clone has only one observation. This sequence joins TRBV29-1 and TRBJ2-3; D perhaps matches TRBD2 (5 bases). The V gene lost 8 bases and the J gene lost 4 bases, with 16 bases spanning the gap. This CDR3 comprises 13 residues. In germline, CDR1 is SQVTM, CDR2 ANQGSEA. The CDR3 sequence: CSLARGVPDTQYF. The DNA of the CDR3 is TGCAGCCTCGCCCGGGGAGTTCCAGATACGCAGTATTTT.

This clone was observed a single time. The CDR3, as DNA: TGTGCCAGCAGCCAAGGCGGGGCTAGCGGGATTGGGGAGCAGTACTTC. This translates into CASSQGGASGIGEQYF. The chain joins TRBV28 to TRBJ2-7; 9 bases match TRBD2. The CDR3 sequence is 16 residues long. After removal of 6 bases from V and 7 bases from J, the junction contained 16 bases not matched to a gene. From germline, CDR1 is MDHEN and CDR2 SYDVKM.

The chain employs TRBV18 and TRBJ2-7; TRBD2 matches at 9 bases. Germline V lookup: CDR1 KGHSH, CDR2 LQKENI. The CDR3 contains 18 residues. V was pared by 0 bases and J by 4 bases, with 13 bases of the junction left unmatched. The CDR3 loop reads CASSPPVFQREDWYEQYF. The CDR3 coding sequence is TGTGCCAGCTCACCACCGGTGTTCCAGCGGGAGGATTGGTACGAGCAGTACTTC.

V usage is TRBV5-1 and J usage is TRBJ2-1; 10 nucleotides line up with TRBD2. This CDR3 region has 19 residues. The J segment lost 2 bases and the V segment lost 4 bases, leaving 15 bases of the junction unmatched. Germline V CDR1 and CDR2: SGHRS, YFSETQ. CDR3 DNA: TGCGCCAGCAGCCCCCCCGGGGTAGCGGGAGGTGTTACCTACAATGAGCAGTTCTTC. Translated: CASSPPGVAGGVTYNEQFF.

This clone has a handful of counts. J is TRBJ2-1 and V is TRBV6-5, with D possibly TRBD2 on 5 matching bases. The germline CDR1 and CDR2 sequences are MNHEY and SVGAGI. This CDR3 is 15 amino acids long. Trimming took 8 bases from V and 5 from J, leaving 19 bases between them. The CDR3 nucleotides read TGTGCCAGCGCCCCGCGGGTAACGGCAAACAATGAGCAGTTCTTC. Its protein product is CASAPRVTANNEQFF.

The CDR3 bases are TGTGCCAGCAGCTTGAATGGGAGACTGCGGAACACTGAAGCTTTCTTT. Translating it yields CASSLNGRLRNTEAFF. This chain uses TRBV5-4 with TRBJ1-1; D gene unclear. Trimming took off 1 base at V and 1 base at J, with 14 bases between the two ends. CDR3 size: 16 residues. Germline CDR1 is SGHNT and CDR2 is YYREEE (reference sequence).

There are many counts of this clone. The chain joins TRBV9 to TRBJ1-1, with D possibly matching TRBD1 (5 bases). Germline V lookup: CDR1 SGDLS, CDR2 YYNGEE. The CDR3 has 18 residues. Between the trimmed V and J ends, which lost 0 bases and 5 bases, there was a span of 23 bases. The DNA of the CDR3 is TGTGCCAGCAGCGTAGTTGCAGGGCGAATCGGAGAATGGACTGAAGCTTTCTTT. Amino acids: CASSVVAGRIGEWTEAFF.

The chain joins TRBV5-5 to TRBJ1-4; D remains unclear. CDR1 and CDR2 (germline): SGHKS, YYEKEE (reference sequence). Trimming shortened V by 3 bases and J by 0 bases, and 12 bases separated the two germline ends. This CDR3 contains 16 residues. Here the CDR3 DNA reads TGTGCCAGCAGCTCCCAAACACTAGCAACTAATGAAAAACTGTTTTTT. Protein sequence: CASSSQTLATNEKLFF.